The 30 T cell receptor beta chains in this list originate from one sample, sequenced in a study of T cells after yellow fever vaccination. Via MiXCR, TCRdb re-called the 5' RACE reads, giving one row per CDR3 protein. The sample lists approximately 510,000 distinct CDR3 sequences; roughly a fifth were seen once. The sample consisted of PBMCs, taken about 20 days after the first yellow fever vaccination. The source is a young man who received the YFV17D yellow fever vaccine.

This clonotype was detected only a few times. This chain links TRBV7-9 with TRBJ2-1; 11 positions agree with TRBD1. Germline-derived CDR1 and CDR2 are SEHNR and FQNEAQ (reference sequence). V dropped 7 bases and J dropped 8; count of bases not matched to a gene: 13. The CDR3 sequence is 16 residues long. CDR3 DNA: TGTGCCAGCAATAGACGCCGGGACAGGGGGTTCGATGAGCAGTTCTTC. Translation gives CASNRRRDRGFDEQFF. Filled out from reference TRBV7-9 and TRBJ2-1, the complete variable domain reads DTGVSQNPRHKITKRGQNVTFRCDPISEHNRLYWYRQTLGQGPEFLTYFQNEAQLEKSRLLSDRFSAERPKGSFSTLEIQRTEQGDSAMYLCASNRRRDRGFDEQFFGPGTRLTVL.

This clonotype was counted between two and nine times. The chain combines TRBV24-1 with TRBJ1-5; a weak D match, TRBD1 (5 bases). The V gene's germline CDR1 is KGHDR and CDR2 SFDVKD. This CDR3 has 15 residues. V dropped 3 bases and J dropped 5 bases, with 13 bases sitting between them. The chain's CDR3 is CATSDSTREDQPQHF. In nucleotides, the CDR3 is TGTGCCACCAGTGATAGTACCAGGGAGGATCAGCCCCAGCATTTT.

The CDR3 region is CAINSNQPQHF. In DNA, the CDR3 is TGTGCCATCAATAGCAATCAGCCCCAGCATTTT. This chain joins TRBV10-3 and TRBJ1-5, with no clear D. The CDR3 loop spans 11 amino acids. CDR1 and CDR2 (germline): ENHRY, SYGVKD. The V and J ends lost 7 bases and 0 bases respectively, with 1 base between them.

The chain couples TRBV27 to TRBJ1-5; D not certain. CDR1 is MNHEY, CDR2 SMNVEV, per germline (reference sequence). V gave up 5 bases and J gave up 2 bases, with 13 bases separating them. This CDR3 has 15 residues. The CDR3 DNA sequence: TGTGCCAGCAGTCCCGAACCTCTTGGCAATCAGCCCCAGCATTTT. It specifies CASSPEPLGNQPQHF.

This clonotype has more than one count but fewer than ten. The chain has TRBV5-1 and TRBJ2-1, with 8 nucleotides matching TRBD2. The CDR3 is 17 amino acids. The germline CDR1 and CDR2 sequences are SGHRS and YFSETQ. V was pared by 0 bases and J by 4 bases, with 9 bases of the junction left unmatched. The chain's CDR3 is CASSLVSLAGGYNEQFF. The DNA of the CDR3 is TGCGCCAGCAGCTTGGTGTCGTTGGCGGGGGGTTACAATGAGCAGTTCTTC. The full variable domain, in which reference TRBV5-1 and TRBJ2-1 provide the parts outside the CDR3, is KAGVTQTPRYLIKTRGQQVTLSCSPISGHRSVSWYQQTPGQGLQFLFEYFSETQRNKGNFPGRFSGRQFSNSRSEMNVSTLELGDSALYLCASSLVSLAGGYNEQFFGPGTRLTVL.

The CDR3 sequence: CASSWAGGLQETQYF. In DNA, the CDR3 is TGCGCCAGCAGCTGGGCGGGGGGGCTACAAGAGACCCAGTACTTC. The chain is built from TRBV5-1 and TRBJ2-5; 9 bases are shared with TRBD2. The CDR3 totals 15 residues. Germline V gene lookup returns CDR1 SGHRS and CDR2 YFSETQ. The trim removed 3 bases at V and 2 bases at J, leaving 5 bases unmatched.

DNA for the CDR3: TGTGCTAGCATCGGGCGAGGGCAGGGGAACACCGGGGAGCTGTTTTTT. Translated: CASIGRGQGNTGELFF. The V and J genes are TRBV12-5 and TRBJ2-2; D may be TRBD1 or TRBD2 (5 bases each). This CDR3 is built from 16 residues. The germline V gene encodes CDR1 LGHNT and CDR2 FRNRAP. Trimming stripped 9 bases from V and 1 base from J, with 18 bases between.

This clonotype was observed a handful of times. The chain couples TRBV5-4 to TRBJ1-1; D unclear. V was clipped by 0 bases and J by 4 bases, with 13 bases between them. Germline CDR1 is SGHNT and CDR2 is YYREEE (reference sequence). The CDR3 is made up of 15 amino acids. This CDR3 is CASSLGPLTSTEAFF. CDR3 DNA sequence: TGTGCCAGCAGCTTGGGTCCTCTCACTTCCACTGAAGCTTTCTTT.

This clonotype was seen a few times. This chain connects TRBV6-2 or TRBV6-3 to TRBJ1-5; D call uncertain. Germline V gene data show CDR1 as MNHEY and CDR2 as SVGEGT. CDR3 length: 14 amino acids. Trimming left V 0 bases short and J 3 bases short, with 6 bases between. CDR3 in amino acids: CASSYSTFNQPQHF. For the CDR3, the DNA is TGTGCCAGCAGTTACTCGACCTTCAATCAGCCCCAGCATTTT.

This clonotype was seen only a few times. The chain carries TRBV6-5 and TRBJ2-2, with TRBD2 matching over 9 bases. The germline gives CDR1 MNHEY, CDR2 SVGAGI. The CDR3 sequence is 15 residues long. V lost 7 bases and J lost 1; bases outside the gene matches: 4. The CDR3 DNA follows: TGTGCCAGCACCGGCGGGGGGGGGAACACCGGGGAGCTGTTTTTT. It encodes CASTGGGGNTGELFF.

This clonotype appeared a few times. The CDR3: CASSLGTGQGNQPQHF. CDR3 DNA: TGTGCCAGCAGTTTAGGGACAGGTCAAGGCAATCAGCCCCAGCATTTT. The rearrangement links TRBV12-3 or TRBV12-4 to TRBJ1-5; 7 nucleotides line up with TRBD1. The CDR3 has 16 residues. J was trimmed by 2 bases and V by 1 base; bases with no gene match: 5.

There are many counts of this clonotype. V usage is TRBV28 and J usage is TRBJ2-1; tentatively, D is TRBD2 (6 bases). Germline CDR1 reads MDHEN; CDR2 reads SYDVKM. CDR3 size: 15 residues. Trimming removed 3 bases at V and 4 bases at J, with 13 bases between. Here the CDR3 DNA reads TGTGCCAGCAGTTTGCGGGGCGCGGGGTACAATGAGCAGTTCTTC. Residues: CASSLRGAGYNEQFF.

This clonotype was picked up a small number of times. This rearrangement joins TRBV7-2 to TRBJ2-7, with a weak D call TRBD2 (6 bases). This CDR3 is built from 15 residues. Trimming shortened V by 1 base and J by 2 bases, and 12 bases separated the two germline ends. Germline CDR1 SGHTA, CDR2 FQGNSA. The DNA of the CDR3 is TGTGCCAGCAGCTTAGAGCTAGCGTACACCTACGAGCAGTACTTC. It translates to CASSLELAYTYEQYF.

This clonotype has just a few counts. This CDR3 reads CASRYDLNTEAFF. CDR3 coding DNA: TGTGCCAGCAGATACGACCTGAACACTGAAGCTTTCTTT. The V gene is TRBV7-9, the J gene TRBJ1-1; D is ambiguous. The length of the CDR3 is 13 residues. Germline CDR1 is SEHNR and CDR2 is FQNEAQ (reference sequence). The V end lost 6 bases, the J end lost 0 bases, and 8 bases lay between the germline ends.

The genes are TRBV5-1 and TRBJ2-5; 9 bases align to TRBD2. From germline, CDR1 is SGHRS and CDR2 YFSETQ. J lost 10 bases, V lost 0 bases, and 4 bases had no gene match. The CDR3 totals 13 residues. The DNA for the CDR3 is TGCGCCAGCAGCTTGGAAGCGGGGGGCCTCCAGTACTTC. This codes for CASSLEAGGLQYF. The whole variable domain, filled in from reference TRBV5-1 and TRBJ2-5, reads KAGVTQTPRYLIKTRGQQVTLSCSPISGHRSVSWYQQTPGQGLQFLFEYFSETQRNKGNFPGRFSGRQFSNSRSEMNVSTLELGDSALYLCASSLEAGGLQYFGPGTRLLVL.

There are a few counts of this clonotype. The V call is TRBV7-2, the J call TRBJ2-4; no clear D. Germline CDR1 and CDR2: SGHTA and FQGNSA. CDR3 length: 15 amino acids. Trimming removed 10 bases at V and 6 bases at J, with 22 bases between. CDR3 coding DNA: TGTGCCACAAGTAGGACCTCCCTGGTTGGAAACATTCAGTACTTC. It specifies CATSRTSLVGNIQYF.

The genes are TRBV7-9 and TRBJ2-3, with unresolved D. CDR1 SEHNR and CDR2 FQNEAQ come from the germline V gene (reference sequence). V was shortened by 10 bases and J by 8 bases, with 10 bases between the two germline ends. CDR3 size: 10 residues. CDR3 sequence: CATLRGTQYF. The CDR3 DNA reads as TGTGCCACCCTGAGAGGTACGCAGTATTTT.

This chain uses TRBV7-2 with TRBJ2-3; a weak D match, TRBD2 (6 bases). Trimming took off 5 bases at V and 4 bases at J, with 13 bases between the two ends. This CDR3 region has 14 residues. The germline CDR1 and CDR2 sequences are SGHTA and FQGNSA. DNA of the CDR3: TGTGCCAGCAGCCCCCGACTAGTAGCAGATACGCAGTATTTT. This sequence encodes CASSPRLVADTQYF.

V gene TRBV23-1 combines with J gene TRBJ2-7, with D unresolved. TRBV23-1 is classed as an ORF, of uncertain function. This CDR3 region has 18 residues. Trimming took 8 bases from V and 2 from J, leaving 28 bases between them. CDR3 DNA: TGCGCCAGCGCATCCCTCGACTCCGATACAAGCCCTCCCTACGAGCAGTACGTC. Protein sequence: CASASLDSDTSPPYEQYV.

This sequence joins TRBV7-6 and TRBJ2-4; TRBD1 aligns across 8 bases. The CDR3 consists of 11 residues. The V gene's germline CDR1 is SGHVS and CDR2 FNYEAQ. After removal of 3 bases from V and 13 bases from J, the junction contained 2 bases not matched to a gene. CDR3 nucleotides: TGTGCCAGCAGCTTGGACAGGGTGCAGTACTTC. Translating gives CASSLDRVQYF.

The chain is built from TRBV5-6 and TRBJ2-7; D is possibly TRBD1 (6 bases). V lost 5 bases, J lost 4 bases, and 10 bases lay in between. The CDR3 consists of 12 residues. Looked up from germline, CDR1 is SGHDT and CDR2 is YYEEEE. The CDR3 sequence: CASSRDKYEQYV. Here the CDR3 DNA reads TGTGCCAGCAGTCGGGACAAATACGAGCAGTACGTC.

This clonotype was seen a few times. The rearrangement links TRBV6-2 or TRBV6-3 to TRBJ1-1; 9 positions match TRBD1. In germline, CDR1 is MNHEY, CDR2 SVGEGT. Trimming at V came to 7 bases and at J to 5 bases, leaving 11 bases not matched to a gene. The CDR3 totals 15 residues. The CDR3, as DNA: TGTGCCAGCACCCAGCAAGGGACAGGGCGAACTGAAGCTTTCTTT. Amino acids: CASTQQGTGRTEAFF.

This clonotype was counted only a few times. The chain has TRBV27 and TRBJ2-1; D is possibly TRBD2 (6 bases). The length of the CDR3 is 15 residues. CDR1 is MNHEY, CDR2 SMNVEV, per germline (reference sequence). V gave up 3 bases and J gave up 4 bases, with 13 bases separating them. CDR3 loop: CASSLWAGSYNEQFF. The CDR3 nucleotides are TGTGCCAGCAGTTTGTGGGCGGGGTCGTACAATGAGCAGTTCTTC.

This clonotype has more than one count but fewer than ten. The V call is TRBV20-1, the J call TRBJ2-5, with no clear D. Germline values: CDR1 DFQATT, CDR2 SNEGSKA (reference sequence). The CDR3 loop spans 11 amino acids. V was cut by 5 bases and J by 5 bases, with 9 bases left in between. The CDR3 region is CSASRLETQYF. CDR3 DNA sequence: TGCAGTGCTTCCCGGTTGGAGACCCAGTACTTC.

The chain combines TRBV25-1 with TRBJ1-1; tentatively, D is TRBD1 (6 bases). Germline values: CDR1 MGHDK, CDR2 SYGVNS. V lost 3 bases and J 0 bases, leaving 8 bases between the germline ends. The CDR3 sequence is 14 residues long. The CDR3 nucleotides are TGTGCCAGCAGTGATCAGGGGTTGAACACTGAAGCTTTCTTT. Protein product: CASSDQGLNTEAFF.

This clonotype was observed a few times. One end of the junction fails to match germline, which may point to a read error. The chain recombines TRBV7-7 with TRBJ2-5; possibly TRBD1 for D (6 bases). The germline V gene has CDR1 SSHAT and CDR2 FNYEAQ (reference sequence). CDR3 size: 15 residues. This CDR3 is CASSFGRGQEETQYF. In DNA, the CDR3 is TGTGCTAGCAGCTTCGGCAGGGGCCAGGAAGAGACCCAGTACTTC.

This clonotype was seen a handful of times. The CDR3 region is CSARQIDYNEQFF. The CDR3 coding sequence is TGCAGTGCTAGACAGATCGATTACAATGAGCAGTTCTTC. This sequence joins TRBV20-1 and TRBJ2-1; D is unresolved. The CDR3 length is 13 residues. V lost 2 bases and J lost 4, with 9 bases in between. Germline assignment: CDR1 DFQATT and CDR2 SNEGSKA (reference sequence).

This clonotype was observed a few times. The rearrangement joins TRBV6-2 or TRBV6-3 to TRBJ1-1, with a tentative D call TRBD1 (6 bases). V was trimmed by 5 bases and J by 1 base, leaving 17 bases between them. The length of the CDR3 is 16 residues. CDR1 MNHEY and CDR2 SVGEGT come from the germline V gene. CDR3 bases: TGTGCCAGCAGTCCGGCGCCCAACAGGGCGAACACTGAAGCTTTCTTT. Translation: CASSPAPNRANTEAFF.

This clonotype was seen a few times. The chain is built from TRBV4-2 and TRBJ2-1, with TRBD2 matching over 7 bases. The CDR3 runs 17 residues. Germline V lookup: CDR1 LGHNA, CDR2 YNFKEQ. V gave up 4 bases and J gave up 1 base; unmatched junction bases: 10. For the CDR3, the DNA is TGTGCCAGCAGCCCCGCCGGGCGGGGGACTTCCTACAATGAGCAGTTCTTC. Translated, it gives CASSPAGRGTSYNEQFF.

This chain uses TRBV3-1 with TRBJ2-4, with a tentative D call TRBD2 (5 bases). Germline loops: CDR1 LGHDT, CDR2 YNNKEL (reference sequence). V was shortened by 6 bases and J by 12 bases, with 18 bases between the two germline ends. This CDR3 region has 13 residues. The CDR3 sequence: CASRDFLYLAQYF. The CDR3 DNA follows: TGTGCCAGCAGGGACTTTCTTTACCTGGCTCAGTACTTC. Combining the CDR3 with reference TRBV3-1 and TRBJ2-4 gives the whole variable domain DTAVSQTPKYLVTQMGNDKSIKCEQNLGHDTMYWYKQDSKKFLKIMFSYNNKELIINETVPNRFSPKSPDKAHLNLHINSLELGDSAVYFCASRDFLYLAQYFGAGTRLSVL.